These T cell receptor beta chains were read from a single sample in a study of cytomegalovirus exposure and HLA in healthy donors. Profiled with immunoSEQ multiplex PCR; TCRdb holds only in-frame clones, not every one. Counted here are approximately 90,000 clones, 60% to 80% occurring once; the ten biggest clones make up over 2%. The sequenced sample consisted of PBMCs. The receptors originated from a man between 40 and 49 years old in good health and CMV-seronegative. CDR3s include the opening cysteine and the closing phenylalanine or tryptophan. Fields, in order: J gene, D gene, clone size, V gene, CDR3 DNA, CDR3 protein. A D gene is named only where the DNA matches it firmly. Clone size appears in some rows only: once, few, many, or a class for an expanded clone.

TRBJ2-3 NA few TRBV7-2 TGTGCCAGCAGTACCCCCGGGTTCCCCTTGACAGATACGCAGTATTTT CASSTPGFPLTDTQYF
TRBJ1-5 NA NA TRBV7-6 TGTGCCAGCAGCTTAGCGGCAGGGCGCAATCAGCCCCAGCATTTT CASSLAAGRNQPQHF
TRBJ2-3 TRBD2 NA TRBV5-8 TGTGCCAGCAGCAAAGGACTAGCGGGGAACACAGATACGCAGTATTTT CASSKGLAGNTDTQYF
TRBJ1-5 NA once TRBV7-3 TGTGCCAGCAGCCAAGACGAGGGATCGCCCCAGCATTTT CASSQDEGSPQHF
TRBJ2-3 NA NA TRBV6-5 TGTGCCAGCAGTTATGTAGACACAGATACGCAGTATTTT CASSYVDTDTQYF
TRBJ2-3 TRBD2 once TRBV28 TGTGCCAGCAGGGGTGGGGCTAGCGGGGCGGATACGCAGTATTTT CASRGGASGADTQYF
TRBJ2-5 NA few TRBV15 TGTGCCACCAGCAGAGGAAGAGGGGAGACCCAGTACTTC CATSRGRGETQYF
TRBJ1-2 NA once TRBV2 TGTGCCAGCAGTGTAGAGCTCTATGGCTACACCTTC CASSVELYGYTF
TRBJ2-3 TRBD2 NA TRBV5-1 TGCGCCAGCAGCTGGCGGGCGGGAGAAGCGGATACGCAGTATTTT CASSWRAGEADTQYF
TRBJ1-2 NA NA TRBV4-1 TGCGCCAGCAGCCCTCCAGCCGTAGCCTATGGCTACACCTTC CASSPPAVAYGYTF
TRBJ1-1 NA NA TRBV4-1 TGCGCCAGCAGCCAAGATTGGGTCAGGGTGGATGTTGAAGCTTTCTTT CASSQDWVRVDVEAFF
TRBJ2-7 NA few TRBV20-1 TGCAGTGTCCCAGGCTACGAGCAGTACTTC CSVPGYEQYF
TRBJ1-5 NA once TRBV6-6 TGTGCCAGCAGTTACTCGAGGATCAATCAGCCCCAGCATTTT CASSYSRINQPQHF
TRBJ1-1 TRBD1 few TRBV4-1 TGCGCCAGCAGCCAACTGGCGGACAGGGTGTCGAACACTGAAGCTTTCTTT CASSQLADRVSNTEAFF
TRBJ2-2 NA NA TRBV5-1 TGCGCCAGCGAGGAGTCCGGAAGTTGGGGGGAGCTGTTTTTT CASEESGSWGELFF
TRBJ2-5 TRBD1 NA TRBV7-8 TGTGCCAGCAGCCAACGAAGGGGGCGAGAGACCCAGTACTTC CASSQRRGRETQYF
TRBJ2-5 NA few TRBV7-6 TGTGCCAGCAGGCTGACAGTGTCCCAAGAGACCCAGTACTTC CASRLTVSQETQYF
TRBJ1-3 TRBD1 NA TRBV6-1 TGTGCCAGCAGTGACAATTGGAACAGGGGGATCTCTGGAAACACCATATATTTT CASSDNWNRGISGNTIYF
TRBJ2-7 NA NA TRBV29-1 TGCAGCGTCTGGCAGGGTCACTCCTACGAGCAGTACTTC CSVWQGHSYEQYF
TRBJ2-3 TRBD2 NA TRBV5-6 TGTGCCAGCAGCCCCGGGACTAGCGGGACAACGCAGTATTTT CASSPGTSGTTQYF
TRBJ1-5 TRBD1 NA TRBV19 TGTGCCAGTAGTCCCGGGACAGTTAGCAATCAGCCCCAGCATTTT CASSPGTVSNQPQHF
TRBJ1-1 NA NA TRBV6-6 TGTGCCAGCAGTTACTCCCAGGGGCAGACTGAAGCTTTCTTT CASSYSQGQTEAFF
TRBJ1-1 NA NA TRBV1 TGCACCAGCAGCCCATATAATCGGGGGGTGGTAGCTTTCTTT CTSSPYNRGVVAFF
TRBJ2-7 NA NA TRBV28 TGTGCCAGCACCTCGGGCGGAGGGCACCTTTCCTACGAGCAGTACTTC CASTSGGGHLSYEQYF
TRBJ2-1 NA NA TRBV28 TGTGCCAGCAGCCCCCCACTTTCTGGCGCCGGAGCCAATGAGCAGTTCTTC CASSPPLSGAGANEQFF
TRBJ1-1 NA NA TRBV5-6 TGTGCCAGCAGCTTGGACTTGGCAGGGTCAGGTGAAGCTTTCTTT CASSLDLAGSGEAFF
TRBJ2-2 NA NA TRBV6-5 TGTGCCAGCAGTTACCTAGGATTTTACACCGGGGAGCTGTTTTTT CASSYLGFYTGELFF
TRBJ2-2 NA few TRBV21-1 TGTGCCAGTTGCGGACAGGAGGGCGGGGAGCTGTTTTTT CASCGQEGGELFF